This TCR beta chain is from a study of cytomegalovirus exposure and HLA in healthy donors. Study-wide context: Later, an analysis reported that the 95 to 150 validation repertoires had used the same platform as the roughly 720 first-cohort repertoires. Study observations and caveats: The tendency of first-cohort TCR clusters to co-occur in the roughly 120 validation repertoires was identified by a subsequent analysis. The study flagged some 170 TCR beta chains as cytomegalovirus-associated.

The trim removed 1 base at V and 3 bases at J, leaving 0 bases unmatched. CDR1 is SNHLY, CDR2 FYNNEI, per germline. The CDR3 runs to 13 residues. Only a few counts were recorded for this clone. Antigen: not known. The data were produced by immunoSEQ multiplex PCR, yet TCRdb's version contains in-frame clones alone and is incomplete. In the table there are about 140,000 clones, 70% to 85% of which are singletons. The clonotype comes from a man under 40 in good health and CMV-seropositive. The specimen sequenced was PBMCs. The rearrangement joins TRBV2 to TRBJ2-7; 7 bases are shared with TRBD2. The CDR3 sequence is CASSEERDYEQYF. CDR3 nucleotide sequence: TGTGCCAGCAGTGAAGAGCGGGACTACGAGCAGTACTTC.